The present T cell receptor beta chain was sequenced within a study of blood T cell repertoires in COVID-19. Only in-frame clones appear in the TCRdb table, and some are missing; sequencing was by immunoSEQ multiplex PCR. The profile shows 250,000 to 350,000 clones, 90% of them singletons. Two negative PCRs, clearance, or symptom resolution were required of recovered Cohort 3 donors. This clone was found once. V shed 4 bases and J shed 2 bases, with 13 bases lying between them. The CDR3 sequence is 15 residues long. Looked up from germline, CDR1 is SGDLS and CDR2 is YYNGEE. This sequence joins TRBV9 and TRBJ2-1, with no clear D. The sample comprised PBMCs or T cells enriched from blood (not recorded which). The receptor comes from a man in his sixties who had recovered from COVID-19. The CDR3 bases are TGTGCCAGCAGCCCAGAAATACGTACCTACAATGAGCAGTTCTTC. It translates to CASSPEIRTYNEQFF.